This T cell receptor (beta chain) was documented in a study of cytomegalovirus exposure and HLA in healthy donors. PCR primers comprised 60 Vbeta and 13 Jbeta primers. Measured with immunoSEQ multiplex PCR; TCRdb has only the in-frame clones, and not every one. The sample gives about 97,000 clones, 81% of which show up once; about 5% is in the top ten. Points from the study as a whole: Trimming of TCR beta V- and J-genes showed a link, identified in a later analysis, to a missense DCLRE1C variant. In a later analysis, productive TCRs from donors in an Asian-associated ancestry cluster reportedly carried fewer N-insertions than the cohort mean. TCR beta V segments were, for the most part, productive about 90% or about 30% of the time in an earlier analysis. Beyond CMV serostatus, there was no information to go on about immune exposure.

The germline V and J ends were trimmed by 0 bases and 10 bases, with 10 bases remaining between them. CDR3 size: 13 residues. Germline lookup yields CDR1 LGHNA and CDR2 YNFKEQ. This clone was seen a handful of times. The antigen remains unidentified. This chain uses TRBV4-2 with TRBJ2-1; no clear D. The sequenced material came from PBMCs. This receptor was obtained from a man in his forties or fifties in good health and CMV-seropositive. Written as DNA, the CDR3 is TGTGCCAGCAGCCAAGATCCCAACCGGGAGCAGTTCTTC. Translation: CASSQDPNREQFF.